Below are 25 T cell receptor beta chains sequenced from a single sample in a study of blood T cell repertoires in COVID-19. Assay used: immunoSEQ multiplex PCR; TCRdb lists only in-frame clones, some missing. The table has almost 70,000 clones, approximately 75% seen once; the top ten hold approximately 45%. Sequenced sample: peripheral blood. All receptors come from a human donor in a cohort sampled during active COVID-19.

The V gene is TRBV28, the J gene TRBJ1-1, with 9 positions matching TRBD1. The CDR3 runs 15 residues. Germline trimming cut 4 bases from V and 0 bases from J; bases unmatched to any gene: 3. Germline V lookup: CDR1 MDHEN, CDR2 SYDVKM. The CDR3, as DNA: TGTGCCAGCAGTTCACAGGGGGCGATGAACACTGAAGCTTTCTTT. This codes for CASSSQGAMNTEAFF.

In DNA form, the CDR3 reads TGCGCCAGCAGCTTGGTTGGACAGGGCTCGAATGAGCAGTTCTTC. It translates to CASSLVGQGSNEQFF. The chain carries TRBV5-1 and TRBJ2-1, with TRBD1 matching 8 bases. CDR3 length: 15 amino acids. Germline CDR1 is SGHRS and CDR2 is YFSETQ. Germline trimming cut 0 bases from V and 7 bases from J; bases unmatched to any gene: 6.

The CDR3 loop is CASSAGTANTEAFF. CDR3 DNA sequence: TGTGCCAGCAGCGCGGGGACGGCAAACACTGAAGCTTTCTTT. The chain is built from TRBV21-1 and TRBJ1-1. TRBV21-1 is a pseudogene. The CDR3 has 14 amino acids.

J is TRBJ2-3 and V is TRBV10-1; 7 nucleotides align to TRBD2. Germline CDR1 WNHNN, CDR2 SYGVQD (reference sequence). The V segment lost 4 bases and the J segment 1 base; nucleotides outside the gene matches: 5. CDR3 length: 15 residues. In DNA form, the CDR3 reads TGCGCCAGCAGTGTGGCGGGAGATGGCACAGATACGCAGTATTTT. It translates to CASSVAGDGTDTQYF.

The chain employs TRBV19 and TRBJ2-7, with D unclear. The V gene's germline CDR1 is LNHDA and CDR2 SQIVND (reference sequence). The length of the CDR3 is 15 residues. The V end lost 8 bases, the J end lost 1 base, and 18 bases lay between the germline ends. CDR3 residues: CASCAAQVPSYEQYF. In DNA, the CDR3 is TGTGCCAGTTGTGCAGCCCAGGTACCGTCCTACGAGCAGTACTTC.

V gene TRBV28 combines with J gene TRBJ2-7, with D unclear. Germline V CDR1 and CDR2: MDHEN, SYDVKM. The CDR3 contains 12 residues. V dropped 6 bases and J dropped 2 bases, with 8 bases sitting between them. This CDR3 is CASSPIAYEQYF. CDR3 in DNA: TGTGCCAGCAGCCCGATAGCCTACGAGCAGTACTTC.

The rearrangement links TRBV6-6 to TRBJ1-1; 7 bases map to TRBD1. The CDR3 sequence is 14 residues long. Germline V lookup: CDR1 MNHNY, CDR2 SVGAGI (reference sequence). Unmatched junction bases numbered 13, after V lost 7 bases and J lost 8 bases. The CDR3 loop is CASNWDSSNSEAFF. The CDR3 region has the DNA TGTGCCAGCAATTGGGACAGCTCGAATTCCGAAGCTTTCTTT.

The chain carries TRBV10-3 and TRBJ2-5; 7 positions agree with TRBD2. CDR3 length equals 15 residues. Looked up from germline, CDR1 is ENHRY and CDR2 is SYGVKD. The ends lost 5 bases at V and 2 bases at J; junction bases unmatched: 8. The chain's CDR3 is CAISPMRGLQETQYF. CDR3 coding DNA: TGTGCCATCAGTCCAATGAGGGGACTACAAGAGACCCAGTACTTC.

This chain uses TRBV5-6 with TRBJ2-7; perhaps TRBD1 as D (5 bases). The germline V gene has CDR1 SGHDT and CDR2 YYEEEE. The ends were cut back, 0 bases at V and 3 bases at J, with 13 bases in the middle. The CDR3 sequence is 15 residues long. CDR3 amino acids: CASSLGAGLYYEQYF. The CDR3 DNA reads TGTGCCAGCAGCTTGGGGGCAGGGCTATACTACGAGCAGTACTTC. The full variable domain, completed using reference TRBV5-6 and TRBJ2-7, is DAGVTQSPTHLIKTRGQQVTLRCSPKSGHDTVSWYQQALGQGPQFIFQYYEEEERQRGNFPDRFSGHQFPNYSSELNVNALLLGDSALYLCASSLGAGLYYEQYFGPGTRLTVT.

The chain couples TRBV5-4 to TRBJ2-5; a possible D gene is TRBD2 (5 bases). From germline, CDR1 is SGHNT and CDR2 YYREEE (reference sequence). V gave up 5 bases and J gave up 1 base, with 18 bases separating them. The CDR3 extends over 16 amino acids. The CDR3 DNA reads TGTGCCAGCAGTCGTGCGGGTCGGGGTGCCCAAGAGACCCAGTACTTC. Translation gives CASSRAGRGAQETQYF. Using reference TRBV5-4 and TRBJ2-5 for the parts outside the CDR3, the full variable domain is ETGVTQSPTHLIKTRGQQVTLRCSSQSGHNTVSWYQQALGQGPQFIFQYYREEENGRGNFPPRFSGLQFPNYSSELNVNALELDDSALYLCASSRAGRGAQETQYFGPGTRLLVL.

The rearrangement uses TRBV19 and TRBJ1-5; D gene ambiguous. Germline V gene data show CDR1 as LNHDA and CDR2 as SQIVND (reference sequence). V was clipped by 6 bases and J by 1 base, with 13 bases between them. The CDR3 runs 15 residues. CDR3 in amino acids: CASSKSGSSNQPQHF. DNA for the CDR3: TGTGCCAGTAGCAAAAGCGGGAGCAGCAATCAGCCCCAGCATTTT.

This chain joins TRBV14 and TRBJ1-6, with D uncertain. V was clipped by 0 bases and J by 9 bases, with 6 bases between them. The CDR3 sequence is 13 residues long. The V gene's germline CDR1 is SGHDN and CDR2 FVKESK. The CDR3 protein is CASSQETVSPLHF. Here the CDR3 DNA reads TGTGCCAGCAGCCAAGAAACTGTTTCACCCCTCCACTTT.

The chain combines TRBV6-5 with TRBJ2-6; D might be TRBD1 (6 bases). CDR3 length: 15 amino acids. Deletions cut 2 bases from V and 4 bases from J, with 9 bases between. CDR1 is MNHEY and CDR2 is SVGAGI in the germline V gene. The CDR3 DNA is TGTGCCAGCAGTTACCAGCAGGGGGGGGCCAACGTCCTGACTTTC. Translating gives CASSYQQGGANVLTF.

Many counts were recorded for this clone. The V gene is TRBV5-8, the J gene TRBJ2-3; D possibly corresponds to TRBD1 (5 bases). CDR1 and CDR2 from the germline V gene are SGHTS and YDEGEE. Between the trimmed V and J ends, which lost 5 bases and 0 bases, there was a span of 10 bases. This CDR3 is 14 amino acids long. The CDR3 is CASSPGQSTDTQYF. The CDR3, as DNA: TGTGCCAGCAGTCCCGGACAAAGCACAGATACGCAGTATTTT.

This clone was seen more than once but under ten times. The CDR3 loop reads CASSSTGDTADTQYF. CDR3 DNA: TGTGCCAGCAGCTCCACAGGAGATACCGCGGATACGCAGTATTTT. This chain joins TRBV7-9 and TRBJ2-3; perhaps TRBD1 as D (5 bases). CDR3 size: 15 residues. Trimming left V 4 bases short and J 6 bases short, with 17 bases between. Germline values: CDR1 SEHNR, CDR2 FQNEAQ (reference sequence). Supplemented by reference TRBV7-9 and TRBJ2-3, the full variable domain reads DTGVSQNPRHKITKRGQNVTFRCDPISEHNRLYWYRQTLGQGPEFLTYFQNEAQLEKSRLLSDRFSAERPKGSFSTLEIQRTEQGDSAMYLCASSSTGDTADTQYFGPGTRLTVL.

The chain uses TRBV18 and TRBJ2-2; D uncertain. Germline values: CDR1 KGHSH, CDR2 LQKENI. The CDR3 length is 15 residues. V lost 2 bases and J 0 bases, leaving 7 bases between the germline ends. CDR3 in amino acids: CASSPSLSNTGELFF. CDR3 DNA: TGTGCCAGCTCACCAAGCCTATCGAACACCGGGGAGCTGTTTTTT.

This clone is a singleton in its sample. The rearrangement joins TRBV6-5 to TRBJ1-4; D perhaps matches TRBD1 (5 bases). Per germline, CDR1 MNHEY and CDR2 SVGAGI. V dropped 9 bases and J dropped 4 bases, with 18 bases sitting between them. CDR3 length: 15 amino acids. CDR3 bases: TGTGCCAGTTTTACACCGGGACTTGATAATGAAAAACTGTTTTTT. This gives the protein CASFTPGLDNEKLFF.

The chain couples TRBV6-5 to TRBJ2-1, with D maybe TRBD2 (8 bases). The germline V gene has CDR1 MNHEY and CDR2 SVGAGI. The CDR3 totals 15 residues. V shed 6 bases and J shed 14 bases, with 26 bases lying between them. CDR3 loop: CASSIRGQAGEVEFF. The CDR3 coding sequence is TGTGCCAGCAGCATAAGGGGGCAAGCGGGAGAGGTGGAGTTCTTC.

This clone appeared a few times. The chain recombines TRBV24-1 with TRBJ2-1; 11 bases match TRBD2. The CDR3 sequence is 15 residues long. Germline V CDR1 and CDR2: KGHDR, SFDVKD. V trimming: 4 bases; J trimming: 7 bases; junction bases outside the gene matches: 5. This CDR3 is CATSDQGLAENEQFF. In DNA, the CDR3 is TGTGCCACCAGTGACCAGGGACTAGCGGAGAATGAGCAGTTCTTC.

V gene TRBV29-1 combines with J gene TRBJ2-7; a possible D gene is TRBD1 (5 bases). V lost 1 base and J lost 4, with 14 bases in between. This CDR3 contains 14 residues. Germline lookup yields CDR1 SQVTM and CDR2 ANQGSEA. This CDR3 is CSVEGVRGSYEQYF. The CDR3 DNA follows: TGCAGCGTTGAAGGGGTTAGGGGATCTTACGAGCAGTACTTC.

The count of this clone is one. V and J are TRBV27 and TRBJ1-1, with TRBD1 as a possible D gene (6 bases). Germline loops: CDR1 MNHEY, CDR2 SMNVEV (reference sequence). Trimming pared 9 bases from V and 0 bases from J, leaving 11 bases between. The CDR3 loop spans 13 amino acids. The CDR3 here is CASHREMNTEAFF. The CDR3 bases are TGTGCCAGTCACAGGGAAATGAACACTGAAGCTTTCTTT.

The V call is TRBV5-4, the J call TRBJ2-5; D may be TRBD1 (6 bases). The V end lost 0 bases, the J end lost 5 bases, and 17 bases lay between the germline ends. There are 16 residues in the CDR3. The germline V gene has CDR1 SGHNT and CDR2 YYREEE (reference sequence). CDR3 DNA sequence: TGTGCCAGCAGCTTGGGGGGGCGACGAGGGGTCGAGACCCAGTACTTC. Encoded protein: CASSLGGRRGVETQYF.

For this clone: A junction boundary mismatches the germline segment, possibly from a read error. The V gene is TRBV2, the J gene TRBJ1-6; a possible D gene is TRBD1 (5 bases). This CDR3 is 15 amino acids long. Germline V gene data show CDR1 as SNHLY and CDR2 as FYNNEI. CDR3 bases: TGTGCCAGCATTGAAGTACGCCAGGGAAATTCACCCCTCCACTTT. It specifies CASIEVRQGNSPLHF.

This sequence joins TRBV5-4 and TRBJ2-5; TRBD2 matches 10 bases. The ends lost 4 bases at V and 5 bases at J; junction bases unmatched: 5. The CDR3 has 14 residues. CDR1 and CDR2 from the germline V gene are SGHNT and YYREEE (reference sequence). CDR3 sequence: CASSGGTSDETQYF. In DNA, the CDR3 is TGTGCCAGCAGCGGGGGGACTAGCGACGAGACCCAGTACTTC. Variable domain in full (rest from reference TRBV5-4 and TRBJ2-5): ETGVTQSPTHLIKTRGQQVTLRCSSQSGHNTVSWYQQALGQGPQFIFQYYREEENGRGNFPPRFSGLQFPNYSSELNVNALELDDSALYLCASSGGTSDETQYFGPGTRLLVL.

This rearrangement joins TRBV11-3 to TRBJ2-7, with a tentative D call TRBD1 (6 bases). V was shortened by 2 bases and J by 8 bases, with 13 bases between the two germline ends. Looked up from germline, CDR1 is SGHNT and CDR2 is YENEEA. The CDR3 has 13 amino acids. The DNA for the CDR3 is TGTGCCAGCAGCTTAATTCCCCAGGGGCAGCAGTACTTC. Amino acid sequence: CASSLIPQGQQYF.